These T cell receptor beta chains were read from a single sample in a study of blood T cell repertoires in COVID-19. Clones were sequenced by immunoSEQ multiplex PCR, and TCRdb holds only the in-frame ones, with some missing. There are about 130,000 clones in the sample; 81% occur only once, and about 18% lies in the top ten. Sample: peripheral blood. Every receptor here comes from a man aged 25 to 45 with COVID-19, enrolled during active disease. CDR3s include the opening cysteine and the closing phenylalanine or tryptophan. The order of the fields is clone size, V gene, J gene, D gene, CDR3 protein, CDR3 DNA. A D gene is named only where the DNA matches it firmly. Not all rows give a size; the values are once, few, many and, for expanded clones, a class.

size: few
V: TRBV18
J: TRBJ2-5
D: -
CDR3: CASSYDSVQETQYF
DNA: TGTGCCAGCTCATACGACAGCGTCCAAGAGACCCAGTACTTC

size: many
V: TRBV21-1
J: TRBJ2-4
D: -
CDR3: CASSTFQYF
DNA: TGTGCCAGCAGCACCTTTCAGTACTTC

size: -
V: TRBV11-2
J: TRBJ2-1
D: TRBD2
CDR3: CASSFGLAGENEQFF
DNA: TGTGCCAGCAGCTTCGGACTAGCGGGCGAGAATGAGCAGTTCTTC

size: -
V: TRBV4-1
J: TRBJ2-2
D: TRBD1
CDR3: CASSPRTQGDTGELFF
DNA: TGCGCCAGCAGTCCGCGGACCCAGGGGGACACCGGGGAGCTGTTTTTT

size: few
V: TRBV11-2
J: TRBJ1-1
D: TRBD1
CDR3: CASSLQGGNTEAFF
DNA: TGTGCCAGCAGCCTACAGGGGGGGAACACTGAAGCTTTCTTT

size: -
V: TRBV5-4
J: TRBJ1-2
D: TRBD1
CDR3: CASTPGTGGTYGYTF
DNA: TGTGCCAGCACCCCGGGGACAGGGGGCACCTATGGCTACACCTTC

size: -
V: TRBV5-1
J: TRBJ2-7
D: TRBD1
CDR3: CASSFTTGGNEQYF
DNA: TGCGCCAGCAGCTTCACAACAGGGGGTAACGAGCAGTACTTC

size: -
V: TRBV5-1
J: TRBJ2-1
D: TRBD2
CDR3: CASSPRLAGALLGDEQFF
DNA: TGCGCCAGCAGCCCGCGGCTAGCGGGAGCTCTATTAGGGGATGAGCAGTTCTTC

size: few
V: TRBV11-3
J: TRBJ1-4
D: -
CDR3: CASSPVGVNEKLFF
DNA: TGTGCCAGCAGCCCAGTAGGGGTTAATGAAAAACTGTTTTTT

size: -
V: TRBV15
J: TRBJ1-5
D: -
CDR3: CATSGPIGGGVLDQPQHF
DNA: TGTGCCACCAGCGGACCCATCGGAGGAGGGGTCCTAGATCAGCCCCAGCATTTT

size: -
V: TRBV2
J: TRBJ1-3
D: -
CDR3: CASSGGGANSGNTIYF
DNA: TGTGCCAGCAGTGGAGGGGGGGCCAACTCTGGAAACACCATATATTTT

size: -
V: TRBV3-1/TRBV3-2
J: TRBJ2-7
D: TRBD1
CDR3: CASSLGQGPTSEQYF
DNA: TGTGCCAGCAGCTTAGGACAGGGTCCTACGAGCGAGCAGTACTTC

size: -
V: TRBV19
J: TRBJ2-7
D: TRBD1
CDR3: CASSRGQVDEQYF
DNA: TGTGCCAGTAGTCGCGGACAGGTCGACGAGCAGTACTTC

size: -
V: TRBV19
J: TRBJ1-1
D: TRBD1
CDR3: CASTTGANTEAFF
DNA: TGTGCCAGTACGACAGGGGCGAACACTGAAGCTTTCTTT

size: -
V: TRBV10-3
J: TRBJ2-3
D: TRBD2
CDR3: CAISPSGADTDTQYF
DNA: TGTGCCATCTCCCCTAGCGGGGCAGACACAGATACGCAGTATTTT

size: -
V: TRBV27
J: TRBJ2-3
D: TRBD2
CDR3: CASTLRPRGRADTQYF
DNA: TGTGCCAGCACTTTACGTCCTCGCGGGAGGGCAGATACGCAGTATTTT

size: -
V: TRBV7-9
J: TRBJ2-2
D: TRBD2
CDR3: CASSSLGEGLGELFF
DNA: TGTGCCAGCAGCTCCTTAGGGGAGGGTCTTGGGGAGCTGTTTTTT